The clone carrying this TCR beta chain was picked up a small number of times. Trimming left V 3 bases short and J 1 base short, with 12 bases between. Germline V gives CDR1 LNHNV, CDR2 YYDKDF (reference sequence). The length of the CDR3 is 15 residues. This sample stems from a study of blood T cell repertoires in COVID-19. Across the study: Whether acute or convalescent, the COVID-19 samples came from the United States, Italy and Spain. In each case, the material was cDNA or gDNA derived from T cells, B-cell-depleted T cells, or PBMCs.

Only in-frame clones appear in the TCRdb table, and some are missing; sequencing was by immunoSEQ multiplex PCR. Here the sample spans about 26,000 clones, about 90% being singletons. This chain links TRBV15 with TRBJ1-1; D is unclear. The receptor was derived from a human donor in a cohort sampled during active COVID-19. Material: peripheral blood. This CDR3 reads CATSRPGWGNTEAFF. The CDR3 nucleotides read TGTGCCACCAGCAGGCCGGGATGGGGGAACACTGAAGCTTTCTTT.